The TCR beta chain under discussion was sequenced for a study of shared clonotypes between healthy human individuals. Details on this clone: One end of the junction is discordant with germline, which a read error may explain.

Unsorted PBMC replicate PCRs drew on roughly 300 ng DNA, representing some 32,000 T cell genomes. The assay was immunoSEQ multiplex PCR, and TCRdb's table has in-frame clones only and misses some. Of roughly 510,000 clones listed, 75% to 80% are singletons. The CDR3 consists of 15 residues. The V gene's germline CDR1 is SSHAT and CDR2 FNYEAQ (reference sequence). The receptor comes from a woman aged 40 to 55 in good health. Some clones in this sample may be carry-over from other donors' samples. The V and J genes are TRBV7-7 and TRBJ2-7, with 9 positions matching TRBD1. Sequencing was performed on PBMCs. The DNA of the CDR3 is TGTGCTAGCAGCTCCGGACAGGGGAGCTCCTACGAGCAGTACTTC. It translates to CASSSGQGSSYEQYF.